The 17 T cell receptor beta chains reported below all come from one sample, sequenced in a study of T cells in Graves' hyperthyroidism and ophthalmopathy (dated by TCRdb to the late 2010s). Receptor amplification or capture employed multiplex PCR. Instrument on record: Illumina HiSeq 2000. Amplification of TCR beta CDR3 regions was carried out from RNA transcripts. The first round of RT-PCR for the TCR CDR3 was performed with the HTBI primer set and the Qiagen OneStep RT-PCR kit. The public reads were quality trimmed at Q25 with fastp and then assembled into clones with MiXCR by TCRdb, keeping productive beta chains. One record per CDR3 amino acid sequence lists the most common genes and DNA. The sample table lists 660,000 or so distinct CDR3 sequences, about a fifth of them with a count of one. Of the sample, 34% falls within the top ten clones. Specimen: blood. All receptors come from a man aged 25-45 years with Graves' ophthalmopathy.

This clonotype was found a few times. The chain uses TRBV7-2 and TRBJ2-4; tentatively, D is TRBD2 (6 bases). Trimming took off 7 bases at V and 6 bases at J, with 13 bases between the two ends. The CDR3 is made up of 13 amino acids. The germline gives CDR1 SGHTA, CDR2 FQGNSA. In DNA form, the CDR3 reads TGTGCCAGCATGATCTTGGGGGGAAACATTCAGTACTTC. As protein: CASMILGGNIQYF.

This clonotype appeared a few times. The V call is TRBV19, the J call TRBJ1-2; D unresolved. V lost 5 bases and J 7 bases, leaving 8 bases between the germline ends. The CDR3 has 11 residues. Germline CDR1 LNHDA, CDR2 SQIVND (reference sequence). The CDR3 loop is CASSRGVGYTF. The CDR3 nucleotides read TGTGCCAGTAGTCGCGGGGTTGGCTACACCTTC.

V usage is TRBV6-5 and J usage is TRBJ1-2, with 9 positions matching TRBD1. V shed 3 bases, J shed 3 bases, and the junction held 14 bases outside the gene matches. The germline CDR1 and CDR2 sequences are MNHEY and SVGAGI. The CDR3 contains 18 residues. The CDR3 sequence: CASSYFDSRDRDDYGYTF. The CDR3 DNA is TGTGCCAGCAGTTATTTTGATTCCAGGGACAGGGACGACTATGGCTACACCTTC.

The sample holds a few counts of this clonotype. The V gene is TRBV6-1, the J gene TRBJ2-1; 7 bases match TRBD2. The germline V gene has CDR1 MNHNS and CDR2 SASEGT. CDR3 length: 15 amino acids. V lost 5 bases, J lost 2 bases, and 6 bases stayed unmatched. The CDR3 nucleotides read TGTGCCAGCAGTCAGAGGGCGGGAGCCTACAATGAGCAGTTCTTC. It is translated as CASSQRAGAYNEQFF.

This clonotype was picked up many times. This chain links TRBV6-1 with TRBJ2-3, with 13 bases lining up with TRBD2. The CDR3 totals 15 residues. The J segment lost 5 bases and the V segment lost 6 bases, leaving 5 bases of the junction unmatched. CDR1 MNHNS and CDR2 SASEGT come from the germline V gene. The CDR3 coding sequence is TGTGCCAGCAGACGGACTAGCGGGAGAGGAGATACGCAGTATTTT. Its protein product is CASRRTSGRGDTQYF.

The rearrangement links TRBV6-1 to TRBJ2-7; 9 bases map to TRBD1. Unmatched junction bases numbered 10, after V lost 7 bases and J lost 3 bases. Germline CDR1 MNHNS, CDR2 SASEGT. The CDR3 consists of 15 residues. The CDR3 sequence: CASKAGQGPIYEQYF. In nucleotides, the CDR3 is TGTGCCAGCAAGGCGGGACAGGGCCCCATCTACGAGCAGTACTTC.

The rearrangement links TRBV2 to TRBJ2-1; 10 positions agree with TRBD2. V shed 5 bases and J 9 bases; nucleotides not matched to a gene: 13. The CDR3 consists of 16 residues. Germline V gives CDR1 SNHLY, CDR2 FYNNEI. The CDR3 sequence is CASSRLTSGSRGEQFF. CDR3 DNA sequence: TGTGCCAGCAGTCGTCTGACTAGCGGGTCCAGGGGTGAGCAGTTCTTC. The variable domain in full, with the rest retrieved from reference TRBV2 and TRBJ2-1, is EPEVTQTPSHQVTQMGQEVILRCVPISNHLYFYWYRQILGQKVEFLVSFYNNEISEKSEIFDDQFSVERPDGSNFTLKIRSTKLEDSAMYFCASSRLTSGSRGEQFFGPGTRLTVL.

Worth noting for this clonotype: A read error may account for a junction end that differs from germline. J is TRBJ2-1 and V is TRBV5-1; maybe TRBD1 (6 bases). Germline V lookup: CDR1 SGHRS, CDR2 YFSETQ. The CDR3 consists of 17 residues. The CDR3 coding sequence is TGCGCCAGCAGCCTTAAGGAGGACAGATTCTCCTACAATGAGCGGTTCTTC. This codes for CASSLKEDRFSYNERFF.

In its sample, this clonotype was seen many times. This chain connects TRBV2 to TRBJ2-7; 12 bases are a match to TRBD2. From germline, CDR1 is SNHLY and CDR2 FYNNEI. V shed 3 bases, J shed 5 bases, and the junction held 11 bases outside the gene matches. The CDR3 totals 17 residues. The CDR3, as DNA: TGTGCCAGCAGTGAGGGGAGACTAGCGGGAGAGGGTGACGAGCAGTACTTC. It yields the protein CASSEGRLAGEGDEQYF.

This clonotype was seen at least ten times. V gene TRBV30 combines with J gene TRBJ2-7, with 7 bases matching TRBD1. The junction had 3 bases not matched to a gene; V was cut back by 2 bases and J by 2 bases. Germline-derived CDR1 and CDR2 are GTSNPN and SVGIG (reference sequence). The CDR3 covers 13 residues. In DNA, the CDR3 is TGTGCCTGGAGTAGGGACAGTCCCTACGAGCAGTACTTC. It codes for CAWSRDSPYEQYF.

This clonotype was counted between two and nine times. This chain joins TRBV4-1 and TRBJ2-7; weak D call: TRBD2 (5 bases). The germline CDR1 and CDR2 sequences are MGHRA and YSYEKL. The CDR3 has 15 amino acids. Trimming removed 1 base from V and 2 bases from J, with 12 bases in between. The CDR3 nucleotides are TGCGCCAGCAGCCAAGGGGTGGGAGAAGCCTACGAGCAGTACTTC. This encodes CASSQGVGEAYEQYF.

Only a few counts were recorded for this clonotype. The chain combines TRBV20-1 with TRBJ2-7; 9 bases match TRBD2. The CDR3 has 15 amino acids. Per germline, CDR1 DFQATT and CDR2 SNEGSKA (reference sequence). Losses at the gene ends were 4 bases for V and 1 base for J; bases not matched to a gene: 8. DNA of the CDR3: TGCAGTGCTAACCCCCTAGCGGGATTGTCCTACGAGCAGTACTTC. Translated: CSANPLAGLSYEQYF.

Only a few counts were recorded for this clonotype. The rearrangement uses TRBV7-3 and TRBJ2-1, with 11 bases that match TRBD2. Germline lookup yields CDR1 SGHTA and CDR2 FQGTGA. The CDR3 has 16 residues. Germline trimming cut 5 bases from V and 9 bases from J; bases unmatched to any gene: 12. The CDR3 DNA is TGTGCCAGCAGCCCTCATAGCGGGAGGGCGTTAAGTGAGCAGTTCTTC. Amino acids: CASSPHSGRALSEQFF. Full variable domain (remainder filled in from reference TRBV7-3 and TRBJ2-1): GAGVSQTPSNKVTEKGKYVELRCDPISGHTALYWYRQSLGQGPEFLIYFQGTGAADDSGLPNDRFFAVRPEGSVSTLKIQRTERGDSAVYLCASSPHSGRALSEQFFGPGTRLTVL.

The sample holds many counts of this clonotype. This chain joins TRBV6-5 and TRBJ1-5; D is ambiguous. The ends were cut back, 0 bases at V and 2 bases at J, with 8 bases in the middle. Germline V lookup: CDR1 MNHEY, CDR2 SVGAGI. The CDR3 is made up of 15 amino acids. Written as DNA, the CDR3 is TGTGCCAGCAGTTACTCGGAGGGAGGCAATCAGCCCCAGCATTTT. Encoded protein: CASSYSEGGNQPQHF.

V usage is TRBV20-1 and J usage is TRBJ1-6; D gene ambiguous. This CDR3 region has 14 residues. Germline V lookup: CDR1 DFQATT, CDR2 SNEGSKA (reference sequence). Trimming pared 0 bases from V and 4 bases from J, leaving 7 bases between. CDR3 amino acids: CSARDLKYNSPLHF. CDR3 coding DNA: TGCAGTGCTAGAGATCTGAAATATAATTCACCCCTCCACTTT.

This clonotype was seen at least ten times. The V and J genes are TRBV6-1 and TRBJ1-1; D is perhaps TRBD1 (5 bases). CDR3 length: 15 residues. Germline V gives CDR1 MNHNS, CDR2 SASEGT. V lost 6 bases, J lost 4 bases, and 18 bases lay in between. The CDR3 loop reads CASSLRGMGPTEAFF. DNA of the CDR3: TGTGCCAGCAGCTTAAGGGGTATGGGGCCCACTGAAGCTTTCTTT.

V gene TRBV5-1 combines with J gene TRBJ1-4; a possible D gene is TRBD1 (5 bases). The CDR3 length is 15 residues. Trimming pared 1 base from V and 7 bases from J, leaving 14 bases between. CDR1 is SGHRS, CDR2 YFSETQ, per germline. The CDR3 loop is CASSLSGRGVEKLFF. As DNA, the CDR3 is TGCGCCAGCAGCTTGTCGGGACGGGGAGTTGAAAAACTGTTTTTT.